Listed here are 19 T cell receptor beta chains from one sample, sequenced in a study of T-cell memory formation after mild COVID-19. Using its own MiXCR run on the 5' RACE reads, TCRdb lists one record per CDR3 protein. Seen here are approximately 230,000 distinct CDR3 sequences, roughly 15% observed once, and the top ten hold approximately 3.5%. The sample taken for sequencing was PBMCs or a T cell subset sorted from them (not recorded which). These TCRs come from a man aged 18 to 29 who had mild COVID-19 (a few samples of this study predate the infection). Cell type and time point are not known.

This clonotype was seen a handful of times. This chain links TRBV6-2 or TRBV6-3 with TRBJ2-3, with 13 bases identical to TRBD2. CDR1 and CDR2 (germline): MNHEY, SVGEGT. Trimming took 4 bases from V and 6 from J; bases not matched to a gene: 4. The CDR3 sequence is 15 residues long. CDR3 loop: CASSSGTSGADTQYF. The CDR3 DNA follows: TGTGCCAGCAGTTCTGGGACTAGCGGGGCCGATACGCAGTATTTT.

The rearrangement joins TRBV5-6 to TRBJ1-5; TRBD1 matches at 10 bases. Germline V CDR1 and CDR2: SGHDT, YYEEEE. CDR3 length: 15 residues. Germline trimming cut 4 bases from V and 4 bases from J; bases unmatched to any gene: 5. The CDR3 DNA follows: TGTGCCAGCAGCATGGGGGGACAGGGGAATCAGCCCCAGCATTTT. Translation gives CASSMGGQGNQPQHF.

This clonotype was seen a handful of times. CDR3 nucleotides: TGCGCCAGCAGCTCGGGGGGGCCCACAGATACGCAGTATTTT. The encoded protein is CASSSGGPTDTQYF. The chain joins TRBV5-1 to TRBJ2-3; TRBD2 matches at 8 bases. The CDR3 is 14 amino acids. Trimming at V came to 3 bases and at J to 2 bases, leaving 2 bases not matched to a gene. CDR1 SGHRS and CDR2 YFSETQ come from the germline V gene.

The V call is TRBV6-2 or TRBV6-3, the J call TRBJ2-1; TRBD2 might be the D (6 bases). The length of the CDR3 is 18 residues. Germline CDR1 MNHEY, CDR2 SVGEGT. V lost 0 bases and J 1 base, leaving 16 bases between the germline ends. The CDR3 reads CASSYSITGLASYNEQFF. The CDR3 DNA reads TGTGCCAGCAGTTACTCGATTACGGGGCTAGCGTCCTACAATGAGCAGTTCTTC.

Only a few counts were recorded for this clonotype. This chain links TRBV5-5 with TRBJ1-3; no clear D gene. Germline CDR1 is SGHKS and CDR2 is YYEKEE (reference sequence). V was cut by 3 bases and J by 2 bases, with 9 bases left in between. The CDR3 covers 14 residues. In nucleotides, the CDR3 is TGTGCCAGCAGCTGGACGGAGACTGGAAACACCATATATTTT. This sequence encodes CASSWTETGNTIYF.

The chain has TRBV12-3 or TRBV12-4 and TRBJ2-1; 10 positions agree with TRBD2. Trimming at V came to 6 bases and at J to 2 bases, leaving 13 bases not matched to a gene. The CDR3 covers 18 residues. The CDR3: CASSPAGGPSNPYNEQFF. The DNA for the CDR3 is TGTGCCAGCAGCCCAGCGGGGGGGCCGTCCAATCCCTACAATGAGCAGTTCTTC.

The CDR3 coding sequence is TGTGCCACCAGTGACGGGGACCTCAATGAGCAGTTCTTC. This sequence encodes CATSDGDLNEQFF. V is TRBV24-1 and J is TRBJ2-1; possibly TRBD1 or TRBD2 for D (5 bases each). The CDR3 has 13 amino acids. Germline CDR1 reads KGHDR; CDR2 reads SFDVKD. V lost 4 bases to trimming and J lost 6 bases, with 9 bases between them.

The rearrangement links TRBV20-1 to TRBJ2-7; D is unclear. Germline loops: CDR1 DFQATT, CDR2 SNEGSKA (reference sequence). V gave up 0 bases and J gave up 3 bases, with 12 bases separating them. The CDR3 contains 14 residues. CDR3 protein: CSARDLVRLYEQYF. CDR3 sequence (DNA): TGCAGTGCTAGAGATTTAGTGAGGCTCTACGAGCAGTACTTC.

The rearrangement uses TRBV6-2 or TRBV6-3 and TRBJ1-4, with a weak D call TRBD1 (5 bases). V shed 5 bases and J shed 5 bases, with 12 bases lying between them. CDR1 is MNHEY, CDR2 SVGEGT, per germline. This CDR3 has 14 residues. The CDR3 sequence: CASSRGTANEKLFF. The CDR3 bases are TGTGCCAGCAGTCGCGGGACGGCAAATGAAAAACTGTTTTTT.

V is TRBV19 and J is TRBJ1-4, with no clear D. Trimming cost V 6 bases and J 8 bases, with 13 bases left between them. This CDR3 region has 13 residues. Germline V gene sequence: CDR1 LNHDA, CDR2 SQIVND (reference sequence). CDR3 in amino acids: CASRRSGEEKLFF. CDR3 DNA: TGTGCCAGTAGGCGCTCAGGCGAAGAAAAACTGTTTTTT.

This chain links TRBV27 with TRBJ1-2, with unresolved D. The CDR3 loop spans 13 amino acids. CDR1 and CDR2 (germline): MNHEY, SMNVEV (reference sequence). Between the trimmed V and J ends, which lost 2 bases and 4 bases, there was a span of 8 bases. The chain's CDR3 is CASSLRALYGYTF. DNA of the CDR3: TGTGCCAGCAGTTTACGTGCGCTCTATGGCTACACCTTC.

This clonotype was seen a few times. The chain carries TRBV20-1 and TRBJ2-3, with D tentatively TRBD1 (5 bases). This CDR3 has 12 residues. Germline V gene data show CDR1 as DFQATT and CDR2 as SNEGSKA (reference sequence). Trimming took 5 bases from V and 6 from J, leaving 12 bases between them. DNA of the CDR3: TGCAGTGCTTACCCAGGGTTGGATACGCAGTATTTT. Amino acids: CSAYPGLDTQYF.

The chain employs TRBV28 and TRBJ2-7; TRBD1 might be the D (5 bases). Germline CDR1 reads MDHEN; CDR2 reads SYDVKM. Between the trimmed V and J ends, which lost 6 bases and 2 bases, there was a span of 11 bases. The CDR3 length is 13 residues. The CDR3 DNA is TGTGCCAGCAGGCCCGGCAGGGCCTACGAGCAGTACGTC. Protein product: CASRPGRAYEQYV.

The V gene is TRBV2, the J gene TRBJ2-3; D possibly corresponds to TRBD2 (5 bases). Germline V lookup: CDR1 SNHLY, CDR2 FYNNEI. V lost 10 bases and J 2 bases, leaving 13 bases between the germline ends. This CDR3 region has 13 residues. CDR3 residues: CAIAAEYTDTQYF. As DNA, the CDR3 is TGTGCCATCGCAGCGGAGTACACAGATACGCAGTATTTT. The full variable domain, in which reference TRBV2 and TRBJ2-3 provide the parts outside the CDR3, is EPEVTQTPSHQVTQMGQEVILRCVPISNHLYFYWYRQILGQKVEFLVSFYNNEISEKSEIFDDQFSVERPDGSNFTLKIRSTKLEDSAMYFCAIAAEYTDTQYFGPGTRLTVL.

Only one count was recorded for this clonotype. CDR3 nucleotides: TGTGCCAGCAGTTATACAGCGTCGCTCGAAAAACTGTTTTTT. It yields the protein CASSYTASLEKLFF. The J gene is TRBJ1-4, the V gene TRBV6-5, with D unresolved. Trimming pared 3 bases from V and 8 bases from J, leaving 13 bases between. Germline lookup yields CDR1 MNHEY and CDR2 SVGAGI. The CDR3 is 14 amino acids.

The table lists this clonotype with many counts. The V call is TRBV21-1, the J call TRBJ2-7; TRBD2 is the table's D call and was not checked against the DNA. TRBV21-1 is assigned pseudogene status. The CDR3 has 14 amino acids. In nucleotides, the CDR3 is TGTGCCAGCAGCAACCGTCGGGCCACCTACGAGCAGTACGTC. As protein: CASSNRRATYEQYV.

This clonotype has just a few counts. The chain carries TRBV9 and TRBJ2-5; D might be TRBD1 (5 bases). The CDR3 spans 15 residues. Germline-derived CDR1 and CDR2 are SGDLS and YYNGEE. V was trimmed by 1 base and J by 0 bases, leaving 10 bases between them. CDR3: CASSVSGRYQETQYF. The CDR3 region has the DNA TGTGCCAGCAGCGTATCAGGGCGGTACCAAGAGACCCAGTACTTC.

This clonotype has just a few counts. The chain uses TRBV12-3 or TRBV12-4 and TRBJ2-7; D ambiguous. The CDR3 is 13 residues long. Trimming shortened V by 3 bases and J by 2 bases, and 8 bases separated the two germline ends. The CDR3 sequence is CASSFGDTYEQYV. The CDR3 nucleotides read TGTGCCAGCAGTTTTGGGGATACCTACGAGCAGTACGTC.

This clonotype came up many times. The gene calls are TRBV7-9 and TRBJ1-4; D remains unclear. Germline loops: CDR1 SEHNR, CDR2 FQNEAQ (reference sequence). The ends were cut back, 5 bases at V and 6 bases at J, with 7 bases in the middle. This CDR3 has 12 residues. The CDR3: CASSAEYEKLFF. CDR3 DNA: TGTGCCAGCAGCGCGGAGTATGAAAAACTGTTTTTT.